These 30 T cell receptor beta chains originate from one sample sequenced in a study of shared clonotypes between healthy human individuals. The protocol was immunoSEQ multiplex PCR, while the TCRdb copy is restricted to in-frame clones and leaves out a portion. The sample contains 750,000 to 1,000,000 clones, nearly 95% of which appear only once. Naive CD8 cells were CD45RO-negative, positively selected for CCR7, excluding terminally differentiated effector memory CD45RA+ cells. Source material: naive CD8+ T cells sorted from blood. The receptors were sampled from a man younger than 40 in good health.

This sequence joins TRBV5-3 and TRBJ2-1, with 9 positions matching TRBD1. TRBV5-3 is noted as an ORF with a role that remains uncertain. Trimming cost V 3 bases and J 7 bases; bases outside gene matches: 11. This CDR3 contains 16 residues. The CDR3 is CARSSNRDRDKNEQFF. For the CDR3, the DNA is TGTGCCAGAAGCTCTAACCGGGACAGGGATAAAAATGAGCAGTTCTTC.

The rearrangement joins TRBV10-1 to TRBJ2-7; D is uncertain. The CDR3 loop spans 14 amino acids. The germline V and J ends were trimmed by 7 bases and 1 base, with 14 bases remaining between them. Germline V gene lookup returns CDR1 WNHNN and CDR2 SYGVQD (reference sequence). CDR3 in amino acids: CASTYDRISYEQYF. CDR3 bases: TGCGCCAGCACCTACGACCGAATATCCTACGAGCAGTACTTC.

This chain uses TRBV7-8 with TRBJ2-1; D ambiguous. CDR1 SGHVS and CDR2 FQNEAQ come from the germline V gene. The V gene lost 0 bases and the J gene lost 8 bases, with 11 bases spanning the gap. This CDR3 spans 14 amino acids. CDR3 DNA: TGTGCCAGCAGCTTAGCCCTAGTGGGTTATGAGCAGTTCTTC. Its protein is CASSLALVGYEQFF. Complete variable domain (other parts from reference TRBV7-8 and TRBJ2-1): GAGVSQSPRYKVAKRGQDVALRCDPISGHVSLFWYQQALGQGPEFLTYFQNEAQLDKSGLPSDRFFAERPEGSVSTLKIQRTQQEDSAVYLCASSLALVGYEQFFGPGTRLTVL.

This clone was recorded only once. Distinct nucleotide sequences in the sample also encode this CDR3. This rearrangement joins TRBV7-9 to TRBJ2-7; 14 bases match TRBD2. This CDR3 is built from 15 residues. Per germline, CDR1 SEHNR and CDR2 FQNEAQ (reference sequence). The V and J ends lost 5 bases and 4 bases, in that order; junction bases with no gene match: 4. CDR3 DNA: TGTGCCAGCAGCCGTGGGACTAGCGGGAGTTACGAGCAGTACTTC. Translating gives CASSRGTSGSYEQYF.

The chain recombines TRBV14 with TRBJ2-3, with D possibly being TRBD2 (6 bases). The germline V gene encodes CDR1 SGHDN and CDR2 FVKESK. The CDR3 runs 13 residues. The V end was cut by 4 bases, the J end by 6 bases, with 11 bases between. The CDR3 coding sequence is TGTGCCAGCAGCCCCGGACTACCCGATACGCAGTATTTT. Translation: CASSPGLPDTQYF. The full variable domain, rest sourced from reference TRBV14 and TRBJ2-3, is EAGVTQFPSHSVIEKGQTVTLRCDPISGHDNLYWYRRVMGKEIKFLLHFVKESKQDESGMPNNRFLAERTGGTYSTLKVQPAELEDSGVYFCASSPGLPDTQYFGPGTRLTVL.

The gene calls are TRBV6-5 and TRBJ1-5; D gene uncertain. The CDR3 length is 14 residues. Between the trimmed V and J ends, which lost 1 base and 1 base, there was a span of 5 bases. In germline, CDR1 is MNHEY, CDR2 SVGAGI. CDR3 sequence: CASSYLGSNQPQHF. CDR3 in DNA: TGTGCCAGCAGTTACTTGGGGAGCAATCAGCCCCAGCATTTT.

This chain uses TRBV28 with TRBJ2-1, with D possibly TRBD1 on 6 matching bases. Germline CDR1 MDHEN, CDR2 SYDVKM. CDR3 length: 15 residues. The V gene lost 3 bases and the J gene lost 8 bases, with 17 bases spanning the gap. The CDR3 sequence: CASSLGALGADEQFF. CDR3 nucleotide sequence: TGTGCCAGCAGTTTGGGGGCACTAGGGGCTGATGAGCAGTTCTTC.

The chain carries TRBV28 and TRBJ1-3; maybe TRBD1 (6 bases). Trimming pared 4 bases from V and 2 bases from J, leaving 15 bases between. Germline assignment: CDR1 MDHEN and CDR2 SYDVKM. CDR3 length equals 16 residues. The CDR3, as DNA: TGTGCCAGCAGTTCCAATACAGGGAAGGCTGGAAACACCATATATTTT. It specifies CASSSNTGKAGNTIYF.

V usage is TRBV28 and J usage is TRBJ1-1; D is perhaps TRBD1 (6 bases). V was pared by 5 bases and J by 10 bases, with 17 bases between. Looked up from germline, CDR1 is MDHEN and CDR2 is SYDVKM. There are 13 residues in the CDR3. CDR3 coding DNA: TGTGCCAGCAGTAGGGGGGAACACTTTCGAGCTTTCTTT. It translates to CASSRGEHFRAFF.

This clone occurred once. This chain joins TRBV6-1 and TRBJ2-1, with D possibly called TRBD1 or TRBD2 (5 bases each). Germline CDR1 and CDR2: MNHNS and SASEGT. V dropped 4 bases and J dropped 3 bases, with 25 bases sitting between them. This CDR3 is built from 19 residues. In DNA form, the CDR3 reads TGTGCCAGCAGTGGGGGGTCGATGCACCCACAAGCCAACTACAATGAGCAGTTCTTC. This sequence encodes CASSGGSMHPQANYNEQFF.

The chain uses TRBV14 and TRBJ2-7; TRBD1 matches 9 bases. Looked up from germline, CDR1 is SGHDN and CDR2 is FVKESK. V shed 4 bases, J shed 0 bases, and the junction held 7 bases outside the gene matches. There are 16 residues in the CDR3. CDR3 coding DNA: TGTGCCAGCAGCCGATCCGGGACAGGGATCTCCTACGAGCAGTACTTC. Protein sequence: CASSRSGTGISYEQYF.

The genes are TRBV27 and TRBJ2-1; D remains ambiguous. Trimming took off 4 bases at V and 7 bases at J, with 11 bases between the two ends. CDR3 length: 13 amino acids. Germline assignment: CDR1 MNHEY and CDR2 SMNVEV (reference sequence). Here the CDR3 reads CASSWAGTNEQFF. CDR3 nucleotide sequence: TGTGCCAGCAGTTGGGCTGGAACAAATGAGCAGTTCTTC.

The V and J genes are TRBV28 and TRBJ2-7, with TRBD2 identical over 12 bases. From germline, CDR1 is MDHEN and CDR2 SYDVKM. After removal of 4 bases from V and 1 base from J, the junction contained 17 bases not matched to a gene. CDR3 length equals 20 residues. The DNA for the CDR3 is TGTGCCAGCAGTTCCGTCGCTAGGACTAGCGGGACCTCCTCTTCCTACGAGCAGTACTTC. Its translation: CASSSVARTSGTSSSYEQYF.

The V gene is TRBV5-6, the J gene TRBJ2-7; no clear D. Germline CDR1 and CDR2: SGHDT and YYEEEE. V was clipped by 0 bases and J by 6 bases, with 10 bases between them. The CDR3 has 13 residues. The CDR3 DNA is TGTGCCAGCAGCTTGGGGGCAGTCGCCGAGCAGTACTTC. Its protein is CASSLGAVAEQYF.

The chain has TRBV28 and TRBJ1-1, with a tentative D call TRBD1 (5 bases). V was trimmed by 8 bases and J by 1 base, leaving 11 bases between them. The CDR3 is 13 amino acids. Germline values: CDR1 MDHEN, CDR2 SYDVKM. The CDR3 sequence: CASLQGRNTEAFF. CDR3 nucleotides: TGTGCCAGCCTCCAGGGCAGGAACACTGAAGCTTTCTTT. Full variable domain (remainder filled in from reference TRBV28 and TRBJ1-1): DVKVTQSSRYLVKRTGEKVFLECVQDMDHENMFWYRQDPGLGLRLIYFSYDVKMKEKGDIPEGYSVSREKKERFSLILESASTNQTSMYLCASLQGRNTEAFFGQGTRLTVV.

Regarding this clone: The same CDR3 arises from other DNA sequences in this sample as well. This rearrangement joins TRBV5-6 to TRBJ2-5; D perhaps matches TRBD2 (5 bases). V gave up 0 bases and J gave up 2 bases, with 8 bases separating them. The germline V gene encodes CDR1 SGHDT and CDR2 YYEEEE. The CDR3 is made up of 14 amino acids. The CDR3: CASSLVGRQETQYF. CDR3 nucleotides: TGTGCCAGCAGCTTGGTTGGGAGACAAGAGACCCAGTACTTC. Combining the CDR3 with reference TRBV5-6 and TRBJ2-5 gives the whole variable domain DAGVTQSPTHLIKTRGQQVTLRCSPKSGHDTVSWYQQALGQGPQFIFQYYEEEERQRGNFPDRFSGHQFPNYSSELNVNALLLGDSALYLCASSLVGRQETQYFGPGTRLLVL.

This CDR3 reads CASSFGQGSNQPQHF. Here the CDR3 DNA reads TGTGCCAGCAGCTTCGGACAGGGGAGCAATCAGCCCCAGCATTTT. This chain links TRBV5-8 with TRBJ1-5, with 9 bases matching TRBD1. The CDR3 length is 15 residues. Unmatched junction bases numbered 1, after V lost 2 bases and J lost 1 base. In germline, CDR1 is SGHTS, CDR2 YDEGEE.

J is TRBJ2-1 and V is TRBV6-5; D unresolved. The CDR3 is 15 amino acids. V lost 5 bases to trimming and J lost 0 bases, with 11 bases between them. CDR1 is MNHEY and CDR2 is SVGAGI in the germline V gene. CDR3 sequence (DNA): TGTGCCAGCAGTCTCCAGCTAAGCTCCTACAATGAGCAGTTCTTC. Translation gives CASSLQLSSYNEQFF.

The chain couples TRBV2 to TRBJ2-7; 10 positions match TRBD1. Germline CDR1 reads SNHLY; CDR2 reads FYNNEI. The CDR3 length is 14 residues. Trimming removed 6 bases from V and 4 bases from J; junction bases left unmatched: 6. The CDR3 DNA sequence: TGTGCCAGCAGGACCGGGACAGGGGCGTACGAGCAGTACTTC. Translated, it gives CASRTGTGAYEQYF. Based on the CDR3 plus reference TRBV2 and TRBJ2-7, the full variable domain is EPEVTQTPSHQVTQMGQEVILRCVPISNHLYFYWYRQILGQKVEFLVSFYNNEISEKSEIFDDQFSVERPDGSNFTLKIRSTKLEDSAMYFCASRTGTGAYEQYFGPGTRLTVT.

The chain combines TRBV7-9 with TRBJ2-5; D may be TRBD1 (5 bases). The CDR3 runs 16 residues. The germline CDR1 and CDR2 sequences are SEHNR and FQNEAQ (reference sequence). V dropped 3 bases and J dropped 5 bases, with 19 bases sitting between them. CDR3 protein: CASSFDRRRADETQYF. The CDR3 region has the DNA TGTGCCAGCAGCTTCGATCGGCGCAGGGCGGATGAGACCCAGTACTTC.

The chain uses TRBV5-6 and TRBJ1-5; D is unresolved. The V and J ends lost 0 bases and 0 bases respectively, with 10 bases between them. CDR3 length: 16 amino acids. Germline CDR1 is SGHDT and CDR2 is YYEEEE. This CDR3 is CASSLVGSNSNQPQHF. In DNA, the CDR3 is TGTGCCAGCAGCTTGGTGGGGAGTAATAGCAATCAGCCCCAGCATTTT.

The chain recombines TRBV9 with TRBJ2-1; D is possibly TRBD2 (5 bases). Germline V gene lookup returns CDR1 SGDLS and CDR2 YYNGEE. Trimming took 4 bases from V and 4 from J, leaving 9 bases between them. This CDR3 has 13 amino acids. CDR3 sequence: CASSSGLYNEQFF. As DNA, the CDR3 is TGTGCCAGCAGCTCTGGACTTTACAATGAGCAGTTCTTC.

V is TRBV27 and J is TRBJ2-1; no clear D. This CDR3 comprises 15 residues. Trimming shortened V by 6 bases and J by 8 bases, and 20 bases separated the two germline ends. Looked up from germline, CDR1 is MNHEY and CDR2 is SMNVEV (reference sequence). CDR3 in DNA: TGTGCCAGCAGCCAAGTCGCCCTCCGCGGTGATGAGCAGTTCTTC. It translates to CASSQVALRGDEQFF.

This clone occurred once. CDR3 DNA sequence: TGTGCCAGCACCCTTTTGACAGGAGATGGCTACACCTTC. Translating it yields CASTLLTGDGYTF. The V and J genes are TRBV28 and TRBJ1-2; maybe TRBD1 (6 bases). Germline V gene lookup returns CDR1 MDHEN and CDR2 SYDVKM. The CDR3 loop spans 13 amino acids. Trimming shortened V by 7 bases and J by 6 bases, and 15 bases separated the two germline ends.

This chain links TRBV6-5 with TRBJ1-1; D is undetermined. V was shortened by 0 bases and J by 4 bases, with 12 bases between the two germline ends. The CDR3 totals 15 residues. Germline values: CDR1 MNHEY, CDR2 SVGAGI. The CDR3 is CASSYSWSSGTEAFF. The CDR3 DNA follows: TGTGCCAGCAGTTACTCTTGGAGCTCGGGCACTGAAGCTTTCTTT.

The V call is TRBV2, the J call TRBJ2-5; 12 bases match TRBD2. V shed 4 bases and J 5 bases; nucleotides not matched to a gene: 8. The CDR3 length is 16 residues. Germline V gene lookup returns CDR1 SNHLY and CDR2 FYNNEI. CDR3 DNA sequence: TGTGCCAGCAGTGTCCTGGGGACTAGCGGGCCGGAGACCCAGTACTTC. Amino acid sequence: CASSVLGTSGPETQYF.

The chain couples TRBV27 to TRBJ2-2; D gene uncertain. CDR1 and CDR2 (germline): MNHEY, SMNVEV (reference sequence). V was clipped by 5 bases and J by 8 bases, with 12 bases between them. The CDR3 runs to 13 residues. The CDR3 coding sequence is TGTGCCAGCAGTCATACTCTAAGAGGGGAGCTGTTTTTT. Protein: CASSHTLRGELFF.

This chain connects TRBV7-9 to TRBJ2-5; D is possibly TRBD1 (5 bases). This CDR3 contains 16 residues. Germline CDR1 is SEHNR and CDR2 is FQNEAQ (reference sequence). Trimming took off 6 bases at V and 2 bases at J, with 19 bases between the two ends. The CDR3 sequence is CASSRIKGLGQETQYF. CDR3 DNA: TGTGCCAGCAGTAGGATAAAGGGGTTAGGGCAAGAGACCCAGTACTTC.

The V call is TRBV28, the J call TRBJ1-3, with D possibly matching TRBD1 (5 bases). The germline V and J ends were trimmed by 4 bases and 2 bases, with 21 bases remaining between them. CDR3 length equals 18 residues. Germline values: CDR1 MDHEN, CDR2 SYDVKM. CDR3 DNA: TGTGCCAGCAGTTCCCTCAGGTCCGAGGGGTCCGCTGGAAACACCATATATTTT. This translates into CASSSLRSEGSAGNTIYF.

The chain joins TRBV9 to TRBJ2-5; no firm D call. The V end lost 0 bases, the J end lost 1 base, and 10 bases lay between the germline ends. CDR1 is SGDLS and CDR2 is YYNGEE in the germline V gene. The CDR3 totals 15 residues. This CDR3 reads CASSVAHNTQETQYF. The CDR3, as DNA: TGTGCCAGCAGCGTAGCCCATAACACCCAAGAGACCCAGTACTTC.